This TCR beta chain was identified in a study (dated by TCRdb to between 2014 and 2017). Describing the broader study: The study tested whether tumor-infiltrating Tregs in breast cancer are recruited from blood Tregs or converted in situ from other CD4+ T cell subsets. Results and caveats for the whole study, not just this receptor: The TCR gene usage of tumor memory CD4+ T cells clustered together with blood and lymph node memory CD4+ cells and with lymph node naive CD4+ cells. The larger-cohort validation was restricted to a single TCR beta V-J rearrangement rather than whole repertoires. Tumor-infiltrating Treg TCR alpha and beta sequences overlapped most with tumor naive CD4+ T cells, then with blood naive CD4+ T cells.

The CDR3 has 15 amino acids, counting the end cysteine and phenylalanine. Only CDR3 DNA remains: 45 bases, in frame from the first base. From the germline V gene, CDR1 is SGHTA and CDR2 is FQGNSA. Trimming leaves V shorter by 1 base and J shorter by 8 bases, with the junction holding 9 bases beyond the gene matches. Full-length TCR variable regions were amplified by 5' RACE PCR with constant-region reverse primers, and semi-nested PCR with Nested Universal Primer A was subsequently performed. The ReliaPrep RNA Cell Miniprep System was used to extract total RNA, which was then reverse transcribed into 5'RACE-ready cDNA with the SMARTer RACE 5'/3' Kit. Multiplex adaptors were used to barcode full-length TCR alpha and beta libraries, and the barcoded libraries were sequenced on an Illumina MiSeq. The original methods were these. For each of nine subset-tissue groups, sequencing data from the five patients were combined, and the groups were compared by unsupervised clustering of TCR gene usage. The Morisita-Horn index was used to calculate repertoire similarity, with shared sequences weighted by how much each contributed to each repertoire. TCRdb reran the public reads through fastp at Q25 and MiXCR, keeping productive beta chains. Every distinct CDR3 protein forms one entry, paired with its most common genes and DNA. The V and J calls shown here were made by TCRdb, not taken from the authors' results. The sample profile shows some 37,000 distinct CDR3 sequences; approximately 17% of them were found once. 2.5% to 3.5% of the sample goes to the ten largest clones.

The Miltenyi Naive CD4+ T Cell Isolation kit was used to purify naive CD4+ T cells, and CD25 microbeads were used to remove Tregs. Tregs, naive and memory CD4+ T cells from tumor, blood and ipsilateral draining lymph nodes of roughly 5 breast cancer patients underwent full-length TCR alpha and beta sequencing. Tumor tissue and lymph nodes obtained by ipsilateral axillary dissection were perfused with PBS, cut into small pieces and digested using collagenase I and hyaluronidase. Ficoll density gradient centrifugation was used to isolate mononuclear cells from lymph nodes or from roughly 54 ml of peripheral blood. A purity exceeding 90% was confirmed by FACS for the sorted cell populations. This clonotype was seen repeatedly, ten times or more. No antigen is known for it. Base-call qualities are not available, and no considerably larger clone is one nucleotide away.

The clonotype originates from a female donor with breast cancer. The sequence joins TRBV7-2 to TRBJ1-2, with 8 central nucleotides matching TRBD1. Material for sequencing was naive CD4+ T cells sorted from a lymph node. This sample's cell subset or site label indicates: naive CD4+ T cells, CD4+CD45RA+CD25-. The DNA reads as follows: TGTGCCAGCAGCTTAGACAGGGGGGAGGTTTACGGCTACACCTTC. Its translation reads: CASSLDRGEVYGYTF.